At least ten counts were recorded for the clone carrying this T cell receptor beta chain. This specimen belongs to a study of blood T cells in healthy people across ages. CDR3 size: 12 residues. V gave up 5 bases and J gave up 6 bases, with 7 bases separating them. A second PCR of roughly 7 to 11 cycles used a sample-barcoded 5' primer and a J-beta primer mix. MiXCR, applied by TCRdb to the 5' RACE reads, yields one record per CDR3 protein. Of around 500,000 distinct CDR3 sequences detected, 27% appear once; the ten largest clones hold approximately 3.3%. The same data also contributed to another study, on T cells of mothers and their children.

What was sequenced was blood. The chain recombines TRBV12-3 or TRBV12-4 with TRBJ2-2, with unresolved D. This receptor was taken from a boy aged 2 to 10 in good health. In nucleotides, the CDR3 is TGTGCCAGCAGTCGGGTCGCCGGGGAGCTGTTTTTT. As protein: CASSRVAGELFF.